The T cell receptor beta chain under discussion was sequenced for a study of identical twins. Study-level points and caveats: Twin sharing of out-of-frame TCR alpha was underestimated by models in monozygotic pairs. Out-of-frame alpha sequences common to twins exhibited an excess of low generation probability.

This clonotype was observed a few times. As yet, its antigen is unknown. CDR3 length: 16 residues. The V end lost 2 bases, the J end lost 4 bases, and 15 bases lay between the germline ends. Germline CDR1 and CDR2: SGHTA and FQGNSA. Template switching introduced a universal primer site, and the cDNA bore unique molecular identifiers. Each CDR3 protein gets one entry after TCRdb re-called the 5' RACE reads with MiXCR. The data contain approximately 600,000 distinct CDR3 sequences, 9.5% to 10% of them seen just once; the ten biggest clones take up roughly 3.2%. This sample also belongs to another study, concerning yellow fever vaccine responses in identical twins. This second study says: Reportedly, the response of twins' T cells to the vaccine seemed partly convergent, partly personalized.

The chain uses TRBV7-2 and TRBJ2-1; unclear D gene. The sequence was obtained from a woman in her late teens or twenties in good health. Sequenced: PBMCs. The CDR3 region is CASSLLLALEYNEQFF. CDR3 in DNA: TGTGCCAGCAGCTTACTTTTAGCCCTCGAGTACAATGAGCAGTTCTTC.